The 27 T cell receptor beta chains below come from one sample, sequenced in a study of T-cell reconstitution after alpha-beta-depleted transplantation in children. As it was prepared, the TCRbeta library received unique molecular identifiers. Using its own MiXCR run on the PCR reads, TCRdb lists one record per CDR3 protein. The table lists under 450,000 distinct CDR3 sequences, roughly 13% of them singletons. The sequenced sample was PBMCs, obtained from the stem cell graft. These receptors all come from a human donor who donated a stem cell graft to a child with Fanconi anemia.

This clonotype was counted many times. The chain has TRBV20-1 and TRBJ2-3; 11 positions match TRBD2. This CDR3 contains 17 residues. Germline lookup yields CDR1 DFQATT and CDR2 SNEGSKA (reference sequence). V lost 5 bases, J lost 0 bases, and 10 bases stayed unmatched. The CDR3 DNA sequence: TGCAGTGCTGCGTGGCTAGCGGGGGGCCCTAGCACAGATACGCAGTATTTT. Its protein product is CSAAWLAGGPSTDTQYF.

In nucleotides, the CDR3 is TGCAGTGCTGGCGGACAGGGATGGCGCAATCAGCCCCAGCATTTT. Translation gives CSAGGQGWRNQPQHF. V usage is TRBV20-1 and J usage is TRBJ1-5; 8 bases agree with TRBD1. V gave up 5 bases and J gave up 2 bases; unmatched junction bases: 8. The CDR3 loop spans 15 amino acids. Germline CDR1 is DFQATT and CDR2 is SNEGSKA (reference sequence).

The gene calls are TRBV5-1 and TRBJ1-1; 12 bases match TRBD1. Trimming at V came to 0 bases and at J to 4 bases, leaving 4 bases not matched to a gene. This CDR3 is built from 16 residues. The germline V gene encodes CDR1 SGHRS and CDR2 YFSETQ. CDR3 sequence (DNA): TGCGCCAGCAGCTTGGATGGGACAGGGGGCTCCACTGAAGCTTTCTTT. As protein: CASSLDGTGGSTEAFF.

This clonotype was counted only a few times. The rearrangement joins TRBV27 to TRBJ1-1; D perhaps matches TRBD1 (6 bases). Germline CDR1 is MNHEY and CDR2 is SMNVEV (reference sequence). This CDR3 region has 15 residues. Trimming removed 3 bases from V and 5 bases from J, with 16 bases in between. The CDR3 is CASSFKQGAGTEAFF. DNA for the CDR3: TGTGCCAGCAGTTTTAAACAGGGAGCGGGTACTGAAGCTTTCTTT.

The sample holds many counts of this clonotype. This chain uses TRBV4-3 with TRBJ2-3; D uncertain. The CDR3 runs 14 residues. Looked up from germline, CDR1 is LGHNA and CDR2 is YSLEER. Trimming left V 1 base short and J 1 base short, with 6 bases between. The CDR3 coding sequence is TGCGCCAGCAGCCAAGGTCGGGGCACAGATACGCAGTATTTT. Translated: CASSQGRGTDTQYF.

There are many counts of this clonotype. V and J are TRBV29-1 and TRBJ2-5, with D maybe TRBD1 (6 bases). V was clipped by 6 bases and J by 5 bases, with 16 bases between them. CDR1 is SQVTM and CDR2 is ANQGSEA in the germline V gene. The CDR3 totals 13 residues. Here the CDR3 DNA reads TGCAGCGTCGCCCAGGGGATTACGGAGACCCAGTACTTC. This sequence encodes CSVAQGITETQYF.

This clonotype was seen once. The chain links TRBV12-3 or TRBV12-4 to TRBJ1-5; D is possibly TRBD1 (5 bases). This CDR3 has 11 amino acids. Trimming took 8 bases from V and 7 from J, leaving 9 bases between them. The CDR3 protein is CASAGGQPQHF. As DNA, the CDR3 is TGTGCCAGCGCTGGGGGGCAGCCCCAGCATTTT.

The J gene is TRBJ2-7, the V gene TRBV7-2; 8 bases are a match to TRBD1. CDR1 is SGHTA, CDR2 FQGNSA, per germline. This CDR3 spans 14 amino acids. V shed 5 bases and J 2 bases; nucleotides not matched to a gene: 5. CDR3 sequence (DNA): TGTGCCAGCAGCCCCACGACAGGGGCCTACGAGCAGTACGTC. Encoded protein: CASSPTTGAYEQYV.

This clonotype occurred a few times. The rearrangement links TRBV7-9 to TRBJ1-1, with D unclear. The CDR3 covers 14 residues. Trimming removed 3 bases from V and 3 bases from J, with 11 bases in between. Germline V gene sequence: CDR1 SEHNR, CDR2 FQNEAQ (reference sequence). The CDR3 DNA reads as TGTGCCAGCAGCTTTCAGTCCGGGGACACTGAAGCTTTCTTT. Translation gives CASSFQSGDTEAFF.

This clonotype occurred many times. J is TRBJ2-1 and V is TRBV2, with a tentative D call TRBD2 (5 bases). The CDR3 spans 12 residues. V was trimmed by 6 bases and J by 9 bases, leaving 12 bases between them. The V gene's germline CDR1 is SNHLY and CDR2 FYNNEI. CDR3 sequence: CASRRVQLEQFF. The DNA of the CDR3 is TGTGCCAGCAGGAGGGTACAGCTTGAGCAGTTCTTC.

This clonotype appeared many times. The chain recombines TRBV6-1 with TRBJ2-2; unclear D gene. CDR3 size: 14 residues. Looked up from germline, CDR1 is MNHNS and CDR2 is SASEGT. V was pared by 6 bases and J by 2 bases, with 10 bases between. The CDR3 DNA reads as TGTGCCAGCAGCTCCAACCAAAACACCGGGGAGCTGTTTTTT. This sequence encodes CASSSNQNTGELFF.

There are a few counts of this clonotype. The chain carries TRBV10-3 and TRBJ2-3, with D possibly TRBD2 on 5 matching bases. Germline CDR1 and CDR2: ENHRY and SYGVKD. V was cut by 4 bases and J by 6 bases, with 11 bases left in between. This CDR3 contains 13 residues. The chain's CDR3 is CAISAPGEDTQYF. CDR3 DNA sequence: TGTGCCATCAGTGCCCCCGGGGAGGATACGCAGTATTTT.

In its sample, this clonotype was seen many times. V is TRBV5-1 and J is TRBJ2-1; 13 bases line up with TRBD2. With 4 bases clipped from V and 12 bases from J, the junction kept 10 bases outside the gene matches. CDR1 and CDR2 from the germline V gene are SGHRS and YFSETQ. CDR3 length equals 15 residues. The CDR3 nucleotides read TGCGCCAGCAGCCCCGGGACTAGCGGGGTTCAGGGGCAGTTCTTC. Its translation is CASSPGTSGVQGQFF.

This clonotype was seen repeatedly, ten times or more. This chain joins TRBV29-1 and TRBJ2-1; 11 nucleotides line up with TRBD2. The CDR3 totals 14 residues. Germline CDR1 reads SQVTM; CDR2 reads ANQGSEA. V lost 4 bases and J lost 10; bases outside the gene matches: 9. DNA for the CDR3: TGCAGCGTTGTCGGTAGCGGGGGGGCTCGGGAGCAGTTCTTC. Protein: CSVVGSGGAREQFF.

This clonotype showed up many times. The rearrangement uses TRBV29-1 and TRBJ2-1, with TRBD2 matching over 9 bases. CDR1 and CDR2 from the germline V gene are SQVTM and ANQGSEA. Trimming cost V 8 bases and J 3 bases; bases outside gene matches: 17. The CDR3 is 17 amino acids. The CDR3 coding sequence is TGCAGCACAGAGACTAGCGGCGGCCCTTTCCTCTACAATGAGCAGTTCTTC. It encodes CSTETSGGPFLYNEQFF.

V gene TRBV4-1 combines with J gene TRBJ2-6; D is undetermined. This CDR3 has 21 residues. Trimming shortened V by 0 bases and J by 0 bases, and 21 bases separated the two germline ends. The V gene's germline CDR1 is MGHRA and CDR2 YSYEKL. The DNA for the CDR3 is TGCGCCAGCAGCCAAGAACCCCCCCGGAACCTAGTCCCCTCTGGGGCCAACGTCCTGACTTTC. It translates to CASSQEPPRNLVPSGANVLTF.

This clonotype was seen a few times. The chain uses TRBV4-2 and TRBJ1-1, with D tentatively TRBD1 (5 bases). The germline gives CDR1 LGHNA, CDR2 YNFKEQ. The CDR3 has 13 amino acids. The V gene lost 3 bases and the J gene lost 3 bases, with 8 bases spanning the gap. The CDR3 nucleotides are TGTGCCAGCAGCCAGCAACAGGACACTGAAGCTTTCTTT. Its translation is CASSQQQDTEAFF.

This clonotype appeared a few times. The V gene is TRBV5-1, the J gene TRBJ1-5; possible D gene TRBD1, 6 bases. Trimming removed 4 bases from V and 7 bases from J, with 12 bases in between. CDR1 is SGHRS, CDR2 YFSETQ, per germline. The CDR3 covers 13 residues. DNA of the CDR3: TGCGCCAGCAGCATGGCAGGGGACCAGCCCCAGCATTTT. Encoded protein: CASSMAGDQPQHF. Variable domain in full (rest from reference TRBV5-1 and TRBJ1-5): KAGVTQTPRYLIKTRGQQVTLSCSPISGHRSVSWYQQTPGQGLQFLFEYFSETQRNKGNFPGRFSGRQFSNSRSEMNVSTLELGDSALYLCASSMAGDQPQHFGDGTRLSIL.

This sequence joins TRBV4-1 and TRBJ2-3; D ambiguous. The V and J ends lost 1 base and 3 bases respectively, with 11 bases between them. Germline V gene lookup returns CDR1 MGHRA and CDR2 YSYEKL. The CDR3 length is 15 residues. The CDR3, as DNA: TGCGCCAGCAGCCAAGTGGGCAGTCTGACAGATACGCAGTATTTT. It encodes CASSQVGSLTDTQYF.

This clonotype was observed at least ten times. The CDR3 DNA follows: TGTGCCTGGAGGGGGGGGAGCTCCTACAATGAGCAGTTCTTC. Translation gives CAWRGGSSYNEQFF. The rearrangement links TRBV30 to TRBJ2-1; 7 positions match TRBD2. The CDR3 contains 14 residues. Germline-derived CDR1 and CDR2 are GTSNPN and SVGIG (reference sequence). V gave up 3 bases and J gave up 0 bases; unmatched junction bases: 2.

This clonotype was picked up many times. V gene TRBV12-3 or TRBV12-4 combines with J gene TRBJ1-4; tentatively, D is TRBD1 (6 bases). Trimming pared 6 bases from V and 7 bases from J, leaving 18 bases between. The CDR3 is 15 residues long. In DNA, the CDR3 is TGTGCCAGCAGCCCCATTGGGGGGGCTCTTGAAAAACTGTTTTTT. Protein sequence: CASSPIGGALEKLFF.

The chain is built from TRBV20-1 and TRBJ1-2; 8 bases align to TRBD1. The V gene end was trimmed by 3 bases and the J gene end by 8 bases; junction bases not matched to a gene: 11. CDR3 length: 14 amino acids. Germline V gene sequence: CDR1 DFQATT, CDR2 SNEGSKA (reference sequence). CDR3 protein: CSARKNGQGGGYTF. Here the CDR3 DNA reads TGCAGTGCTAGGAAAAATGGACAGGGAGGAGGCTACACCTTC.

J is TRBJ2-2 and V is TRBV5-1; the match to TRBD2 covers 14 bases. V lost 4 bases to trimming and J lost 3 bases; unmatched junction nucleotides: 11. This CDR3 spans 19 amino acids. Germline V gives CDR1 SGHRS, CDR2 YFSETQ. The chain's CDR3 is CASSPAGLAGARDTGELFF. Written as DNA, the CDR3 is TGCGCCAGCAGCCCGGCGGGACTAGCGGGGGCCCGCGACACCGGGGAGCTGTTTTTT.

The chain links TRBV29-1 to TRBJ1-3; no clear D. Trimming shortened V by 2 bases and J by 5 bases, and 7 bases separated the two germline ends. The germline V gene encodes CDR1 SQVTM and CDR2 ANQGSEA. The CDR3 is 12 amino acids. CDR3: CSVETPRNTIYF. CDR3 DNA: TGCAGCGTTGAAACTCCGAGAAACACCATATATTTT.

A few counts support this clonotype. The CDR3 spells CASSPTSGGARTQYF. Here the CDR3 DNA reads TGTGCCAGCAGCCCTACTAGCGGGGGGGCTCGGACGCAGTATTTT. This chain joins TRBV12-3 or TRBV12-4 and TRBJ2-3, with TRBD2 identical over 13 bases. With 6 bases clipped from V and 9 bases from J, the junction kept 9 bases outside the gene matches. There are 15 residues in the CDR3.

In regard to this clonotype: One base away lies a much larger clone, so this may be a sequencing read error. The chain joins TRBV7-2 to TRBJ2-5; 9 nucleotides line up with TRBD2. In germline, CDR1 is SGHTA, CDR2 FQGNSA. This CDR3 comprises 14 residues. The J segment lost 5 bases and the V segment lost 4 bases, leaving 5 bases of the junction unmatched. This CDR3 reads CASSSRLADETQYF. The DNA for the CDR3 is TGTGCCAGCAGCTCCAGACTAGCGGACGAGACCCAGTACTTC.

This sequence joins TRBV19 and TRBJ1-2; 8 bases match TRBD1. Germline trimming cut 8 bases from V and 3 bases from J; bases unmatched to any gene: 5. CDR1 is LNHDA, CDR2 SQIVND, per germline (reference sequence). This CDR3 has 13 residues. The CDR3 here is CASWDRLYYGYTF. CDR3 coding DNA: TGTGCCAGTTGGGACAGGTTATACTATGGCTACACCTTC.